The source of this T cell receptor (beta chain) is a study of OX40 agonist ivuxolimab in advanced cancers. Across the study: Partial responses occurred in three patients (one hepatocellular carcinoma, two cutaneous melanoma).

The CDR3 is 16 residues long. Study-wide results and caveats: At doses 0.1 to 3.0 mg/kg, CD4+ and CD8+ clones expanded. Relative to CD4+, CD8+ T cells held more expanded clones on average.

As regards this clone: Its target is not known.

Assay: immunoSEQ multiplex PCR; the TCRdb copy retains only in-frame clones and omits some. Among tens of thousands of clones listed, about 78% were seen once. Peripheral blood came from all dose cohorts at three timepoints. This material consisted of CD4+ or CD8+ T cells sorted from blood, taken in a trial of the OX40 agonist ivuxolimab. The rearrangement uses TRBV12-2 and TRBJ2-2; TRBD2 is the table's D call, not checked against the DNA. TRBV12-2 is recorded as a pseudogene. This TCR was recovered from an adult with an advanced solid tumor such as melanoma, head and neck, liver or kidney cancer. The CDR3 sequence: CASRSGTSGGAGELFF. In DNA form, the CDR3 reads TGTGCAAGTCGCTCAGGGACTAGCGGGGGGGCCGGGGAGCTGTTTTTT.